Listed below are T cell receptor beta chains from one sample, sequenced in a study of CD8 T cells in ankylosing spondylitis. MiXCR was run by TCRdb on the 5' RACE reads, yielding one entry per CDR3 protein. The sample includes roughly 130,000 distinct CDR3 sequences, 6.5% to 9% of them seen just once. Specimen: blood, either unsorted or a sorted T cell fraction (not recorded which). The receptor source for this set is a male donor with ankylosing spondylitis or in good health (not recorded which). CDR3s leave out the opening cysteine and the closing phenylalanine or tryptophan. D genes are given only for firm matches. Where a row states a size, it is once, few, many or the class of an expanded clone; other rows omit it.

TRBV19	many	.	ASSFGPSPFLETQY
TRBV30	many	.	AWSVQGNTQY
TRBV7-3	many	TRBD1	ASGTGNEDTQY
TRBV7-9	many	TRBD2	ASSPPSGGPTGELF
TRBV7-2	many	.	ASSYAAGSSYEQY
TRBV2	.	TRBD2	ASSPTSGRIADTQY
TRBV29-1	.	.	SVEVTFGGEQY
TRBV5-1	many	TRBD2	ASSGPAGSQETQY
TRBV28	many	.	ASSFTAVSGELF
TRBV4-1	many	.	ASSQVAGLANEQF
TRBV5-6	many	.	ASSFDLYGYT
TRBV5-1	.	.	ASSPGTSAGYT
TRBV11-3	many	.	ASRIGPSYNEQF
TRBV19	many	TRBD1	ASKRTGANTGELF
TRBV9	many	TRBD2	ASSVGALAGGYNEQF
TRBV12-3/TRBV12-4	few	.	ASSVVAIGNYEQY
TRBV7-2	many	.	ASSTAGSTDTQY
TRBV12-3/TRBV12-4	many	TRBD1	ASSWDRDDQPQH
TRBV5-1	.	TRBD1	AGRGTETGELF
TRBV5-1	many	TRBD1	ASSYGQGGNEQF
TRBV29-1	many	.	SVSQGRGARGYT
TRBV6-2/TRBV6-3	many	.	ASSSRDTQY
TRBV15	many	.	ATSRDQPYEQY
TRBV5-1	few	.	ASSLTGGREDTQY
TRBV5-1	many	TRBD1	ASSLVKAGTPTGYNEQF
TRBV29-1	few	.	SVQTGDFYEQY
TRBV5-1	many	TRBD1	ASSAGTGGEKLF
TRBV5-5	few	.	ASSAGTYNEQF
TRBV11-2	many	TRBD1	ASSPDRGHGYT
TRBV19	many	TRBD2	ASSSGTSGSSTDTQY
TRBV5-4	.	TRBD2	ASSVKPTSFSYEQY
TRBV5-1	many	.	ASSLWGVDEQF
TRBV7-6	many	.	ASSLDVGGISNQPQH
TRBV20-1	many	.	SAAGESDTEAF
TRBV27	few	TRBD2	ASRQTSGILWEELF
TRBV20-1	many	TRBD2	SRASGGVYNEQF
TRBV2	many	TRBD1	ASSPDRVGSYEQY
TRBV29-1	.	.	SVRGQYYNEQF
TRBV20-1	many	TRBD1	SAIPPGQGFETQY
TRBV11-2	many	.	ASSTLQGVRSPLH
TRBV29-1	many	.	SVGLGESACEQY
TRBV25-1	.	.	ASSEGGGYEQF